These T cell receptor beta chains were read from a single sample in a study of T cell clones after liver transplantation. Some clones are missing from TCRdb's copy, which holds only in-frame ones; the method was immunoSEQ multiplex PCR. Seen here are 75,000 to 95,000 clones, less than 90% observed once, and the top ten hold roughly 2.8%. The specimen comprised CD4+ T cells from blood, sampled at the 22-month timepoint. The receptors shown here come from a human patient who received a liver transplant. Some T cells could come from the graft donor. CDR3s include the opening cysteine and the closing phenylalanine or tryptophan. A D gene is named only where the DNA matches it firmly. Size is stated for part of the rows, as once, few or many counts, or as a class when the clone is expanded.

TRBJ2-1	15	NA	TRBV11-2	TRBD2	TGTGCCAGCAGCTTAGTGGGACTAGCCTACAATGAGCAGTTCTTC	CASSLVGLAYNEQFF
TRBJ2-3	11	NA	TRBV27	NA	TGTGCCAGCAGTTATGGGGATACGCAGTATTTT	CASSYGDTQYF
TRBJ2-2	14	few	TRBV4-3	NA	TGCGCCAGCAGCCATGGCGGACCCGGGGGGGAGCTGTTTTTT	CASSHGGPGGELFF
TRBJ2-3	13	NA	TRBV6-5	NA	TGTGCCAGCCGAATGACAGAGCAAAATACGCAGTATTTT	CASRMTEQNTQYF
TRBJ2-1	15	NA	TRBV11-2	NA	TGTGCCAGCAGCCCGGACACCTTGGGGGCGAATGAGCAGTTCTTC	CASSPDTLGANEQFF
TRBJ1-3	16	NA	TRBV7-2	NA	TGTGCCAGCACCTCTTGGGCCACGGGAAGCGGAAACACCATATATTTT	CASTSWATGSGNTIYF
TRBJ2-7	17	few	TRBV7-9	TRBD2	TGTGCCAGCAGCTCCCCGGGGGGAACGGGGAGGAACTACGAGCAGTACTTC	CASSSPGGTGRNYEQYF
TRBJ2-3	12	NA	TRBV7-2	NA	TGTGCCAGCACGATACCCGGGTGGCATCAGTATTTT	CASTIPGWHQYF
TRBJ1-6	13	NA	TRBV27	TRBD1	TGTGCCAGCGGGAGACAGGGGCAGTCACCCCTCCACTTT	CASGRQGQSPLHF
TRBJ2-1	15	NA	TRBV5-1	TRBD1	TGCGCCAGCGAACCCGGCCAGGGGGCCTACAATGAGCAGTTCTTC	CASEPGQGAYNEQFF
TRBJ2-3	14	NA	TRBV7-2	NA	TGTGCCAGCAGCTCCGGACATCCCACAGATACGCAGTATTTT	CASSSGHPTDTQYF
TRBJ2-1	13	NA	TRBV7-2	NA	TGTGCCAGCAGCTTAGGGGCCCAGGGTGAGCAGTTCTTC	CASSLGAQGEQFF
TRBJ1-4	15	NA	TRBV6-1	NA	TGTGCCAGCAGTCCGGGGCGCATCGGGTATGAAAAACTGTTTTTT	CASSPGRIGYEKLFF
TRBJ2-4	13	NA	TRBV6-1	TRBD2	TGTGCCAGCTATAGCGGGAGTGAAAACATTCAGTACTTC	CASYSGSENIQYF
TRBJ2-2	15	few	TRBV11-1	TRBD2	TGTGCCAGCAGCTTGACTAGCGATAGCACCGGGGAGCTGTTTTTT	CASSLTSDSTGELFF
TRBJ2-1	15	few	TRBV13	TRBD2	TGTGCCAGCAGCTTAATCAGCGGGGAGAACAATGAGCAGTTCTTC	CASSLISGENNEQFF
TRBJ2-2	17	NA	TRBV10-3	TRBD2	TGTGCCATCAGTGAGACTAGCGGGAGGGTCGGCACCGGGGAGCTGTTTTTT	CAISETSGRVGTGELFF
TRBJ1-1	14	once	TRBV19	NA	TGTGCCAGTACCACCGGGGGACAGAACACTGAAGCTTTCTTT	CASTTGGQNTEAFF
TRBJ2-2	16	NA	TRBV5-1	TRBD1	TGCGCCAGCAGTTTCCGGACAGGGATGGACACCGGGGAGCTGTTTTTT	CASSFRTGMDTGELFF
TRBJ2-1	14	NA	TRBV5-1	NA	TGCGCCAGCAGCTTGGCCGCAGGGTACAATGAGCAGTTCTTC	CASSLAAGYNEQFF
TRBJ1-2	18	NA	TRBV4-2	TRBD1	TGTGCCAGCAGCCAAGATCCAGGGGGCGCAAATCACCTCTATGGCTACACCTTC	CASSQDPGGANHLYGYTF
TRBJ1-1	16	NA	TRBV7-2	NA	TGTGCCAGCAGCTTACTCCCAGGCAGGGCGAACACTGAAGCTTTCTTT	CASSLLPGRANTEAFF
TRBJ2-1	15	NA	TRBV4-2	NA	TGTGCCAGCAGTCTGGAGTCGGTCCGCCAGAATGAGCAGTTCTTC	CASSLESVRQNEQFF
TRBJ2-5	13	NA	TRBV7-7	TRBD1	TGTGCCAGCAGCCGAGACAGGGAAGAGACCCAGTACTTC	CASSRDREETQYF
TRBJ2-7	12	NA	TRBV28	NA	TGTGCCAGCAGTGACCTAAGGAGGGGAACGGGCTTC	CASSDLRRGTGF
TRBJ2-1	16	NA	TRBV29-1	NA	TGCAGCGTTGGGACTTTTACCTCGAGCTCCTACAATGAGCAGTTCTTC	CSVGTFTSSSYNEQFF
TRBJ1-2	13	NA	TRBV6-5	TRBD1	TGTGCCAGCGGTAGGACAGGGTACGACGGCTACACCTTC	CASGRTGYDGYTF
TRBJ1-5	15	NA	TRBV28	TRBD1	TGTGCCAGCCGACGTGACAGGGTAGCAGCTCAGCCCCAGCATTTT	CASRRDRVAAQPQHF
TRBJ2-7	13	few	TRBV5-1	TRBD2	TGCGCCAGTAATAGCGGGGTCTCCTACGAGCAGTACTTC	CASNSGVSYEQYF